These 30 T cell receptor beta chains came from one sample sequenced in a study of response to subunit inactivated influenza vaccine. TCRdb independently ran MiXCR on the RT-PCR reads; one entry per CDR3 protein. Here the sample spans about 540,000 distinct CDR3 sequences, 11% to 15% being singletons. The sequencing here drew on PBMCs from blood, taken approximately 13 days after vaccination. These receptor sequences come from a man between 45 and 60 years old who received an inactivated influenza vaccine.

In its sample, this clonotype was seen a few times. The rearrangement joins TRBV11-2 to TRBJ2-7, with TRBD1 identical over 7 bases. The germline gives CDR1 SGHAT, CDR2 FQNNGV. This CDR3 region has 14 residues. The V segment lost 5 bases and the J segment 0 bases; nucleotides outside the gene matches: 4. The CDR3 is CASSGQESSYEQYF. The CDR3 DNA follows: TGTGCCAGCAGCGGACAGGAGAGCTCCTACGAGCAGTACTTC.

This sequence joins TRBV6-2 or TRBV6-3 and TRBJ2-1, with 11 bases aligning to TRBD2. CDR3 length: 15 amino acids. Trimming removed 6 bases from V and 2 bases from J; junction bases left unmatched: 3. The germline gives CDR1 MNHEY, CDR2 SVGEGT. The CDR3 region has the DNA TGTGCCAGCAGGAGGGGACTAGCGGCCTACAATGAGCAGTTCTTC. This codes for CASRRGLAAYNEQFF.

This clonotype was recorded a few times. This chain links TRBV12-3 or TRBV12-4 with TRBJ2-7; D is unclear. With 4 bases removed from V and 2 bases from J, the gap between germline ends came to 6 bases. The CDR3 runs to 12 residues. The CDR3 bases are TGTGCCAGCAGTTCAGTGACCTACGAGCAGTACTTC. Translating it yields CASSSVTYEQYF.

This clonotype was recorded a few times. The chain combines TRBV5-1 with TRBJ1-2; D perhaps matches TRBD1 (5 bases). The germline V gene has CDR1 SGHRS and CDR2 YFSETQ. The CDR3 consists of 15 residues. V dropped 3 bases and J dropped 8 bases, with 20 bases sitting between them. CDR3 protein: CASSYRGTGAEGYTF. The DNA for the CDR3 is TGCGCCAGCAGCTACCGTGGAACAGGCGCAGAGGGCTACACCTTC.

The rearrangement links TRBV15 to TRBJ2-1; TRBD2 matches at 10 bases. V was pared by 2 bases and J by 10 bases, with 11 bases of the junction left unmatched. CDR1 LNHNV and CDR2 YYDKDF come from the germline V gene (reference sequence). The CDR3 is made up of 16 amino acids. Here the CDR3 DNA reads TGTGCCACCAGCAGATCAGCGGGGGGGTTGGGAGGGGAGCAGTTCTTC. Amino acids: CATSRSAGGLGGEQFF.

This clonotype has only a few counts. V is TRBV12-3 or TRBV12-4 and J is TRBJ2-5; 9 bases align to TRBD1. Trimming at V came to 6 bases and at J to 2 bases, leaving 7 bases not matched to a gene. There are 15 residues in the CDR3. The CDR3 reads CASSRATGGQETQYF. The CDR3 bases are TGTGCCAGCAGCCGGGCGACAGGGGGTCAAGAGACCCAGTACTTC.

This clonotype was counted a few times. Here the CDR3 DNA reads TGCGCCAGCAGCCAGGGGGCAGGGGGCTTAAGGGGATACGAGCAGTACTTC. It encodes CASSQGAGGLRGYEQYF. The V call is TRBV4-1, the J call TRBJ2-7, with 8 bases lining up with TRBD1. Germline CDR1 and CDR2: MGHRA and YSYEKL. Trimming took 3 bases from V and 4 from J; bases not matched to a gene: 14. The CDR3 loop spans 17 amino acids.

The sample holds a few counts of this clonotype. The chain recombines TRBV6-1 with TRBJ1-6; 7 bases align to TRBD1. With V trimmed by 6 bases and J by 7 bases, 9 bases remained unmatched. The germline V gene encodes CDR1 MNHNS and CDR2 SASEGT. This CDR3 spans 15 amino acids. CDR3 DNA: TGTGCCAGCAGATCCGGAGACAGGGCCAATTCACCCCTCCACTTT. It yields the protein CASRSGDRANSPLHF.

This clonotype came up a few times. The gene calls are TRBV25-1 and TRBJ1-1; no firm D call. The CDR3 is 15 residues long. Germline V gene data show CDR1 as MGHDK and CDR2 as SYGVNS. V was clipped by 4 bases and J by 3 bases, with 15 bases between them. This CDR3 is CASSARLSFYTEAFF. The CDR3 DNA is TGTGCCAGCAGTGCCCGGCTTTCTTTTTACACTGAAGCTTTCTTT.

The table lists this clonotype with a few counts. The rearrangement links TRBV11-2 to TRBJ2-2; 7 bases match TRBD1. The CDR3 consists of 15 residues. V was clipped by 4 bases and J by 6 bases; unmatched bases: 8. In germline, CDR1 is SGHAT, CDR2 FQNNGV. The CDR3 coding sequence is TGTGCCAGCAGCTCAAGGGGGACAGCCGCCGGGGAGCTGTTTTTT. Its protein product is CASSSRGTAAGELFF.

This chain uses TRBV11-2 with TRBJ2-2; D is ambiguous. The CDR3 runs to 17 residues. CDR1 and CDR2 (germline): SGHAT, FQNNGV. Trimming took 2 bases from V and 0 from J, leaving 13 bases between them. CDR3 in amino acids: CASSLLSQYSNTGELFF. In nucleotides, the CDR3 is TGTGCCAGCAGCTTATTATCTCAGTATTCGAACACCGGGGAGCTGTTTTTT.

This clonotype occurred a few times. The chain combines TRBV7-6 with TRBJ2-3; D possibly uses TRBD1 or TRBD2 (5 bases each). The CDR3 covers 16 residues. Looked up from germline, CDR1 is SGHVS and CDR2 is FNYEAQ. Between the trimmed V and J ends, which lost 5 bases and 1 base, there was a span of 16 bases. For the CDR3, the DNA is TGTGCCAGCAGCACCACACCGGGACCCGGCACAGATACGCAGTATTTT. Translating gives CASSTTPGPGTDTQYF.

This rearrangement joins TRBV7-6 to TRBJ2-2; TRBD2 agrees at 9 bases. J was trimmed by 4 bases and V by 2 bases; bases with no gene match: 8. CDR3 length: 17 residues. From germline, CDR1 is SGHVS and CDR2 FNYEAQ. This chain's CDR3 is CASSLSGLAGPTGELFF. As DNA, the CDR3 is TGTGCCAGCAGCTTATCAGGCCTAGCGGGGCCCACCGGGGAGCTGTTTTTT.

This clonotype was observed a handful of times. CDR3: CASSLGDRANEKLFF. As DNA, the CDR3 is TGTGCCAGCAGCTTAGGGGACAGGGCTAATGAAAAACTGTTTTTT. The rearrangement joins TRBV7-2 to TRBJ1-4, with 9 bases fitting TRBD1. The germline CDR1 and CDR2 sequences are SGHTA and FQGNSA. The junction had 0 bases not matched to a gene; V was cut back by 1 base and J by 3 bases. The CDR3 runs 15 residues.

This clonotype was seen a few times. The chain links TRBV7-6 to TRBJ2-7; 10 nucleotides line up with TRBD2. Germline loops: CDR1 SGHVS, CDR2 FNYEAQ. J lost 6 bases, V lost 1 base, and 9 bases had no gene match. The CDR3 runs 16 residues. The CDR3: CASSLVGEREGVEQYF. The CDR3 coding sequence is TGTGCCAGCAGCTTAGTTGGCGAGCGGGAGGGGGTCGAGCAGTACTTC.

This clonotype was detected many times. This chain links TRBV28 with TRBJ2-2; D unresolved. The CDR3 is made up of 14 amino acids. Germline V gives CDR1 MDHEN, CDR2 SYDVKM. V lost 1 base, J lost 6 bases, and 9 bases lay in between. DNA for the CDR3: TGTGCCAGCAGTTTATTAGCCCTTGCCGGGGAGCTGTTTTTT. Translation gives CASSLLALAGELFF.

This rearrangement joins TRBV9 to TRBJ2-1; D gene unclear. Trimming cost V 0 bases and J 6 bases, with 7 bases left between them. Looked up from germline, CDR1 is SGDLS and CDR2 is YYNGEE. The CDR3 spans 13 residues. As DNA, the CDR3 is TGTGCCAGCAGCGTAGCCTTTTCCAATGAGCAGTTCTTC. Its protein is CASSVAFSNEQFF.

This chain joins TRBV3-1 and TRBJ2-7; 14 bases map to TRBD2. CDR1 and CDR2 from the germline V gene are LGHDT and YNNKEL (reference sequence). Unmatched junction bases numbered 3, after V lost 0 bases and J lost 5 bases. The CDR3 length is 16 residues. CDR3 sequence: CASSQEGLAGGHEQYF. As DNA, the CDR3 is TGTGCCAGCAGCCAAGAAGGACTAGCGGGAGGCCACGAGCAGTACTTC.

This sequence joins TRBV4-3 and TRBJ2-3, with TRBD1 matching over 7 bases. Germline V gene sequence: CDR1 LGHNA, CDR2 YSLEER. This CDR3 has 15 residues. J was trimmed by 6 bases and V by 0 bases; bases with no gene match: 6. The CDR3 sequence: CASSQDLGGIDTQYF. CDR3 bases: TGCGCCAGCAGCCAAGATTTAGGGGGCATCGATACGCAGTATTTT.

This clonotype showed up many times. The chain couples TRBV9 to TRBJ2-3, with 12 bases lining up with TRBD1. This CDR3 has 20 amino acids. The junction had 15 bases not matched to a gene; V was cut back by 0 bases and J by 4 bases. Germline CDR1 is SGDLS and CDR2 is YYNGEE. CDR3 residues: CASSVDRRFSGTGGADTQYF. The CDR3, as DNA: TGTGCCAGCAGCGTAGATCGTCGGTTCAGCGGGACAGGGGGCGCAGATACGCAGTATTTT. The variable domain in full, completed from reference TRBV9 and TRBJ2-3, reads DSGVTQTPKHLITATGQRVTLRCSPRSGDLSVYWYQQSLDQGLQFLIQYYNGEERAKGNILERFSAQQFPDLHSELNLSSLELGDSALYFCASSVDRRFSGTGGADTQYFGPGTRLTVL.

This clonotype was seen only a few times. The chain joins TRBV28 to TRBJ1-6; D gene unclear. In germline, CDR1 is MDHEN, CDR2 SYDVKM. This CDR3 is 15 amino acids long. V gave up 6 bases and J gave up 1 base, with 10 bases separating them. The CDR3 sequence: CASRIPGSYNSPLHF. The CDR3 DNA reads as TGTGCCAGCAGGATACCGGGATCCTATAATTCACCCCTCCACTTT.

This clonotype showed up just a few times. The chain links TRBV4-3 to TRBJ1-1; no definite D call. The V end was cut by 0 bases, the J end by 4 bases, with 6 bases between. Germline loops: CDR1 LGHNA, CDR2 YSLEER. CDR3 length: 13 residues. CDR3: CASSQDGSTEAFF. The CDR3 nucleotides read TGCGCCAGCAGCCAAGATGGTTCCACTGAAGCTTTCTTT.

This clonotype came up a few times. The CDR3 region has the DNA TGCAGTGCTGTCTACTTCGTTACCGGGGAGCTGTTTTTT. Protein product: CSAVYFVTGELFF. The V call is TRBV20-1, the J call TRBJ2-2, with D uncertain. The CDR3 has 13 residues. The germline V gene has CDR1 DFQATT and CDR2 SNEGSKA (reference sequence). Trimming took 5 bases from V and 5 from J, leaving 12 bases between them.

The rearrangement joins TRBV10-3 to TRBJ2-7; 7 nucleotides match TRBD1. This CDR3 contains 14 residues. Germline loops: CDR1 ENHRY, CDR2 SYGVKD. V was pared by 3 bases and J by 7 bases, with 9 bases of the junction left unmatched. The CDR3 loop is CAISDHRGWREQYF. For the CDR3, the DNA is TGTGCCATCAGTGACCACAGGGGTTGGCGGGAGCAGTACTTC.

A few counts support this clonotype. The rearrangement joins TRBV20-1 to TRBJ2-2, with a tentative D call TRBD2 (5 bases). This CDR3 has 15 residues. V gave up 6 bases and J gave up 4 bases, with 18 bases separating them. Germline-derived CDR1 and CDR2 are DFQATT and SNEGSKA (reference sequence). The DNA for the CDR3 is TGCAGTGCCCCAAATCTAGCTACCTCCACCGGGGAGCTGTTTTTT. Translation gives CSAPNLATSTGELFF.

The chain recombines TRBV2 with TRBJ2-7; a weak D match, TRBD2 (6 bases). The V gene lost 3 bases and the J gene lost 2 bases, with 11 bases spanning the gap. The CDR3 is made up of 14 amino acids. Per germline, CDR1 SNHLY and CDR2 FYNNEI. The CDR3 here is CASSDFSGAYEQYF. CDR3 sequence (DNA): TGTGCCAGCAGTGATTTTAGCGGAGCCTACGAGCAGTACTTC.

This clonotype was detected only a few times. This rearrangement joins TRBV25-1 to TRBJ1-4; D remains unclear. Trimming removed 4 bases at V and 4 bases at J, with 19 bases between. The CDR3 covers 17 residues. Looked up from germline, CDR1 is MGHDK and CDR2 is SYGVNS. The CDR3 loop is CASSVNHLTAVNEKLFF. CDR3 bases: TGTGCCAGCAGTGTAAACCATCTCACGGCAGTTAATGAAAAACTGTTTTTT.

This clonotype occurred a few times. The chain has TRBV20-1 and TRBJ2-1, with TRBD2 matching over 10 bases. The CDR3 covers 15 residues. The V and J ends lost 6 bases and 3 bases, in that order; junction bases with no gene match: 8. CDR1 and CDR2 from the germline V gene are DFQATT and SNEGSKA (reference sequence). CDR3 loop: CSATQASGGYNEQFF. CDR3 nucleotide sequence: TGCAGTGCCACCCAGGCTAGCGGGGGCTACAATGAGCAGTTCTTC.

Only a few counts were recorded for this clonotype. V gene TRBV20-1 combines with J gene TRBJ2-3, with 7 bases lining up with TRBD2. The CDR3 loop spans 15 amino acids. Germline V lookup: CDR1 DFQATT, CDR2 SNEGSKA (reference sequence). V lost 3 bases to trimming and J lost 3 bases; unmatched junction nucleotides: 9. The CDR3 spells CSASRNGGGTDTQYF. The CDR3 nucleotides are TGCAGTGCTAGTCGCAATGGGGGGGGAACAGATACGCAGTATTTT.

This clonotype showed up many times. V and J are TRBV29-1 and TRBJ1-1; 7 positions agree with TRBD1. After removal of 6 bases from V and 5 bases from J, the junction contained 9 bases not matched to a gene. In germline, CDR1 is SQVTM, CDR2 ANQGSEA. The CDR3 spans 13 residues. CDR3 protein: CSVRSTGVTEAFF. CDR3 nucleotides: TGCAGCGTGCGTTCCACAGGGGTGACTGAAGCTTTCTTT.